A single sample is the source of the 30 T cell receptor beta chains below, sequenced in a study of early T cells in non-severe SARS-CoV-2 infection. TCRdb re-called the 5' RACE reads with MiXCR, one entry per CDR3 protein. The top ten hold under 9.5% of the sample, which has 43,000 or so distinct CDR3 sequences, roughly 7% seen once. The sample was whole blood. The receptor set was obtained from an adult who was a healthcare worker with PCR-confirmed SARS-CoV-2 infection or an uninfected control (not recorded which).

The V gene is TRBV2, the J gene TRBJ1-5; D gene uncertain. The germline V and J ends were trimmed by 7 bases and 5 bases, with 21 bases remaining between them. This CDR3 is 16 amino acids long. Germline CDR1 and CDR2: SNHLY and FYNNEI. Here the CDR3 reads CASTPTGFRRDQPQHF. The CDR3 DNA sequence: TGTGCCAGCACTCCAACGGGGTTTCGGAGGGATCAGCCCCAGCATTTT.

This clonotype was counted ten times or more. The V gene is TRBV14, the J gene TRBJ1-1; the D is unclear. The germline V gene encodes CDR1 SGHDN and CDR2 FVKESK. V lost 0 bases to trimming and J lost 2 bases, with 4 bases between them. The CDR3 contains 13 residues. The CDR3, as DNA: TGTGCCAGCAGCCAAGACACAAACACTGAAGCTTTCTTT. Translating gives CASSQDTNTEAFF. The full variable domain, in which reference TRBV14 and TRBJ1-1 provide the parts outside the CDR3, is EAGVTQFPSHSVIEKGQTVTLRCDPISGHDNLYWYRRVMGKEIKFLLHFVKESKQDESGMPNNRFLAERTGGTYSTLKVQPAELEDSGVYFCASSQDTNTEAFFGQGTRLTVV.

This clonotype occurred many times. The CDR3 sequence: CASSPTGTGREQYF. The DNA for the CDR3 is TGTGCCAGCAGTCCCACGGGGACAGGGCGGGAGCAGTACTTC. The rearrangement links TRBV25-1 to TRBJ2-7, with 9 nucleotides matching TRBD1. From germline, CDR1 is MGHDK and CDR2 SYGVNS. V was clipped by 5 bases and J by 7 bases; unmatched bases: 9. This CDR3 contains 14 residues.

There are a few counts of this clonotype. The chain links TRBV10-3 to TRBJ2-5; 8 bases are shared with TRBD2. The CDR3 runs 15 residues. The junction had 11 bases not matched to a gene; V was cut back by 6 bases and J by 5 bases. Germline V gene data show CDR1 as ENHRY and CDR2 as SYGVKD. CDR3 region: CAISQRVGLVETQYF. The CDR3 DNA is TGTGCCATCAGCCAACGGGTGGGACTAGTGGAGACCCAGTACTTC.

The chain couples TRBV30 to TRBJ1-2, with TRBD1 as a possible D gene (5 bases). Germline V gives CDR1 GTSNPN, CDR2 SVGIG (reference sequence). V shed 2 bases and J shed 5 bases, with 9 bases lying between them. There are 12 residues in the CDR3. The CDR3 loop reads CAWSPGLYGYTF. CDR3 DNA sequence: TGTGCCTGGAGTCCGGGACTATATGGCTACACCTTC.

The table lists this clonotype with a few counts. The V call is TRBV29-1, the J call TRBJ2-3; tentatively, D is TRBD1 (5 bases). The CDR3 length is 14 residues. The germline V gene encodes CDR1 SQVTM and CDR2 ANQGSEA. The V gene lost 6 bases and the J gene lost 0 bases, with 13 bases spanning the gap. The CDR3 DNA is TGCAGCGTCTTGGACACGGCCAGCACAGATACGCAGTATTTT. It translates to CSVLDTASTDTQYF.

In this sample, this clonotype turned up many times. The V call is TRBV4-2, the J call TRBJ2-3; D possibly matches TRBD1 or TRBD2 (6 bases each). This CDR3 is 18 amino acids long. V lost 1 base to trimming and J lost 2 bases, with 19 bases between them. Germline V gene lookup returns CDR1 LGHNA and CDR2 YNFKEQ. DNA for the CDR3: TGTGCCAGCAGCCAAGTAAACGGGGGCGGTTACTTCACAGATACGCAGTATTTT. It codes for CASSQVNGGGYFTDTQYF.

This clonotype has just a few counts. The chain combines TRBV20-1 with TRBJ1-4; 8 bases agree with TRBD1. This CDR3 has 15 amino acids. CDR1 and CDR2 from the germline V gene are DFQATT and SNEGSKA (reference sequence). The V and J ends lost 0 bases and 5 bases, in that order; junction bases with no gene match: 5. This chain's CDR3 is CSARDPTGVNEKLFF. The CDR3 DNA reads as TGCAGTGCTAGAGATCCGACAGGGGTGAATGAAAAACTGTTTTTT.

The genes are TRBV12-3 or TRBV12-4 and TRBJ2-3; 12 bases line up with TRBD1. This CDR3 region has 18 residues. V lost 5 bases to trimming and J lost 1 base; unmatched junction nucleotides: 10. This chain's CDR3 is CASSTTTGTGGGTDTQYF. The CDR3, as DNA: TGTGCCAGCAGTACCACGACCGGGACAGGGGGCGGCACAGATACGCAGTATTTT.

Here the CDR3 reads CAWSRATNEKLFF. The CDR3, as DNA: TGTGCCTGGAGCAGGGCAACTAATGAAAAACTGTTTTTT. The V gene is TRBV30, the J gene TRBJ1-4, with D possibly being TRBD1 (5 bases). Per the germline V gene, CDR1 is GTSNPN and CDR2 is SVGIG (reference sequence). Trimming took 3 bases from V and 0 from J, leaving 5 bases between them. This CDR3 has 13 residues.

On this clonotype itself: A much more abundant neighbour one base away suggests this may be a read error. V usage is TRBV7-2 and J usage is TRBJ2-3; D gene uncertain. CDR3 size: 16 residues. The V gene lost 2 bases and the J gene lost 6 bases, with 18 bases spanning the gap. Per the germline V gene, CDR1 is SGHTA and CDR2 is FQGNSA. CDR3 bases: TGTGCCAGCAGCTTAAAAGTTTCCTTGCCTAGGGATACGCAGTATTTT. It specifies CASSLKVSLPRDTQYF.

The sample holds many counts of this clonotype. The CDR3 region has the DNA TGTGCCAGCAGCTCACAGGGTTCCGGGGAGCTGTTTTTT. It specifies CASSSQGSGELFF. V gene TRBV2 combines with J gene TRBJ2-2, with TRBD1 as a possible D gene (6 bases). The CDR3 has 13 amino acids. V lost 6 bases and J lost 6, with 11 bases in between. Germline V lookup: CDR1 SNHLY, CDR2 FYNNEI.

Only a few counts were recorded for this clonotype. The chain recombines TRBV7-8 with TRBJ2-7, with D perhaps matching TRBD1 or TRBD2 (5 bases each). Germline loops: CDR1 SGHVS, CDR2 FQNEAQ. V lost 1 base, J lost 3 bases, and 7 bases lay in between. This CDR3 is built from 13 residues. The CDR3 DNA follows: TGTGCCAGCAGCTTAGGTGGGGGCTACGAGCAGTACTTC. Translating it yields CASSLGGGYEQYF.

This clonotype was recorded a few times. The CDR3 protein is CASSLRTGSSYNEQFF. CDR3 coding DNA: TGTGCCAGCAGCCTCCGGACGGGAAGCTCCTACAATGAGCAGTTCTTC. The rearrangement joins TRBV7-7 to TRBJ2-1; D may be TRBD2 (5 bases). This CDR3 contains 16 residues. With 5 bases removed from V and 0 bases from J, the gap between germline ends came to 14 bases. Germline V gene sequence: CDR1 SSHAT, CDR2 FNYEAQ (reference sequence).

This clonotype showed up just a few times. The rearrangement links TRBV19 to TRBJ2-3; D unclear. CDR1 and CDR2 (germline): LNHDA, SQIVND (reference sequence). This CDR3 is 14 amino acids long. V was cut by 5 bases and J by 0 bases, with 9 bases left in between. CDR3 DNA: TGTGCCAGTAGTCGGAAGGGAAGCACAGATACGCAGTATTTT. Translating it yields CASSRKGSTDTQYF. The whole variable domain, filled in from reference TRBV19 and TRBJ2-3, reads DGGITQSPKYLFRKEGQNVTLSCEQNLNHDAMYWYRQDPGQGLRLIYYSQIVNDFQKGDIAEGYSVSREKKESFPLTVTSAQKNPTAFYLCASSRKGSTDTQYFGPGTRLTVL.

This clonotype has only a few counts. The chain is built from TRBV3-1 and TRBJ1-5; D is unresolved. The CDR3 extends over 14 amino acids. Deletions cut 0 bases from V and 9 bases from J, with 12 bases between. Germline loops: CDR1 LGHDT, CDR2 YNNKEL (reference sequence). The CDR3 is CASSQDHTAWPQHF. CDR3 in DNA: TGTGCCAGCAGCCAAGATCATACTGCGTGGCCCCAGCATTTT.

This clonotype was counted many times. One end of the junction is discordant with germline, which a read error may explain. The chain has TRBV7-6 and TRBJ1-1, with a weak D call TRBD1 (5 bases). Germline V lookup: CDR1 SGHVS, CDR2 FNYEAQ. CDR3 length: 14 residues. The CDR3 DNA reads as TGTGCCAGCAGCTTAATGAAGGGGAACCCTGAAGCTTTCTTT. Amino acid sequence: CASSLMKGNPEAFF.

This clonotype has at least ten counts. CDR3: CASDVAGGFGTEAFF. CDR3 in DNA: TGTGCCAGTGATGTGGCCGGAGGTTTTGGCACTGAAGCTTTCTTT. The chain is built from TRBV28 and TRBJ1-1; D is uncertain. Between the trimmed V and J ends, which lost 9 bases and 4 bases, there was a span of 21 bases. The germline V gene has CDR1 MDHEN and CDR2 SYDVKM. The CDR3 is made up of 15 amino acids.

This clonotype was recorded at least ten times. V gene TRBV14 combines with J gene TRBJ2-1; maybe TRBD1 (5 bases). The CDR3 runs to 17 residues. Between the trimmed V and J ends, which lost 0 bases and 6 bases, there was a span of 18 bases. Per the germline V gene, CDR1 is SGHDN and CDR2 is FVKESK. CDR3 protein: CASSQDRVGFFGNEQFF. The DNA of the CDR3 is TGTGCCAGCAGCCAAGACAGGGTAGGCTTTTTCGGCAATGAGCAGTTCTTC.

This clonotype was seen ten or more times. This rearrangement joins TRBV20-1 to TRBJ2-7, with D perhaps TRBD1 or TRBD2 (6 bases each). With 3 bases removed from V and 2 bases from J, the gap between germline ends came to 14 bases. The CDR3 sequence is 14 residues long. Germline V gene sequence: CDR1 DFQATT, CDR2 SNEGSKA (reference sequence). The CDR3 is CSARRGHLAYEQYF. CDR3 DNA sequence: TGCAGTGCTAGGCGGGGACACCTTGCCTACGAGCAGTACTTC.

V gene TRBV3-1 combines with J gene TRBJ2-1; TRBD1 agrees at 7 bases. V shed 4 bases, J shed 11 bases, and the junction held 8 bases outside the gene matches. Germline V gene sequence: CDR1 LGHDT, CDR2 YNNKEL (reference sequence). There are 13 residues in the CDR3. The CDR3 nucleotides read TGTGCCAGCAGCCCCAGTCCGGGACAGAAGCAGTTCTTC. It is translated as CASSPSPGQKQFF.

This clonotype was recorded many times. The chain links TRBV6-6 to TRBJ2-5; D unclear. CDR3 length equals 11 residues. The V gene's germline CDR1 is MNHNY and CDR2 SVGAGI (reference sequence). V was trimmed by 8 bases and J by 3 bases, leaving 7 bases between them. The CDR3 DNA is TGTGCCAGCGGAATAAAAGAGACCCAGTACTTC. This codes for CASGIKETQYF.

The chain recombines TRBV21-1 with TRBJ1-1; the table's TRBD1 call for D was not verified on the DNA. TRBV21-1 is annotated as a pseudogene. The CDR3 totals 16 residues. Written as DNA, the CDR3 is TGTGCCAGCAGCCCCCGATTGGGCAGGGATCACACTGAAGCTTTCTTT. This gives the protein CASSPRLGRDHTEAFF.

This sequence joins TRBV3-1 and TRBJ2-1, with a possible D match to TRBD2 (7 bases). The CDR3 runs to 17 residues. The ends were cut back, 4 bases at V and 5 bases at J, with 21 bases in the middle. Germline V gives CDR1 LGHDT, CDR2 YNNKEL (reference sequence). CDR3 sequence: CASSPLGGGSFHNEQFF. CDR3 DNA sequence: TGTGCCAGCAGCCCCTTAGGGGGGGGCTCTTTCCACAATGAGCAGTTCTTC.

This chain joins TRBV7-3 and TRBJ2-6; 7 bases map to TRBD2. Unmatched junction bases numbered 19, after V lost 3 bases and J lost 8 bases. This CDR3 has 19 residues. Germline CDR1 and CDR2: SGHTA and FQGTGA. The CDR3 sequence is CASSFRSAGRVVRSNVLTF. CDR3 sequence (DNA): TGTGCCAGCAGCTTTAGATCCGCAGGGAGGGTAGTCCGGTCCAACGTCCTGACTTTC.

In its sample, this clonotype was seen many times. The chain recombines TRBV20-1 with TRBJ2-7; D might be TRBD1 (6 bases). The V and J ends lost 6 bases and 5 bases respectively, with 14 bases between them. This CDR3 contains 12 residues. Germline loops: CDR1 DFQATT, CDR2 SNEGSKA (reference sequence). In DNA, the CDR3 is TGCAGTGCCCCCGGGGCAGGGGACGAGCAGTACTTC. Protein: CSAPGAGDEQYF.

CDR3 region: CASTIRGNGYTF. Here the CDR3 DNA reads TGTGCCAGCACCATCAGGGGGAATGGCTACACCTTC. The rearrangement uses TRBV12-3 or TRBV12-4 and TRBJ1-2; TRBD1 matches 7 bases. Losses at the gene ends were 7 bases for V and 6 bases for J; bases not matched to a gene: 5. The CDR3 runs to 12 residues.

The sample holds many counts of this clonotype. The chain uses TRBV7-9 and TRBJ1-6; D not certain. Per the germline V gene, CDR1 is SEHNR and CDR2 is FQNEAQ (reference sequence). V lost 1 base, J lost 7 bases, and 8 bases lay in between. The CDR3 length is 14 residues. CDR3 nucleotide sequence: TGTGCCAGCAGCTTAGACCTGTGGAATTCACCCCTCCACTTT. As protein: CASSLDLWNSPLHF.

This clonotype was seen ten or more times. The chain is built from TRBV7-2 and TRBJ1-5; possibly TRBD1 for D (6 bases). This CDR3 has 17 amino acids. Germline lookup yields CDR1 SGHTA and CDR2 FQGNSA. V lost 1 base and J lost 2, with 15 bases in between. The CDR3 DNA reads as TGTGCCAGCAGCTTAGGATTCCGGGGGCCGGGCAATCAGCCCCAGCATTTT. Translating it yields CASSLGFRGPGNQPQHF.

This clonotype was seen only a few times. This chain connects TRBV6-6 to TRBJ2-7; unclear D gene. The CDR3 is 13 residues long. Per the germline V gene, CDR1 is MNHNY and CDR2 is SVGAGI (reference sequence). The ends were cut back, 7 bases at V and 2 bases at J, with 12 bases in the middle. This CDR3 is CASTFGPTYEQYF. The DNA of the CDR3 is TGTGCCAGCACCTTCGGGCCTACCTACGAGCAGTACTTC.